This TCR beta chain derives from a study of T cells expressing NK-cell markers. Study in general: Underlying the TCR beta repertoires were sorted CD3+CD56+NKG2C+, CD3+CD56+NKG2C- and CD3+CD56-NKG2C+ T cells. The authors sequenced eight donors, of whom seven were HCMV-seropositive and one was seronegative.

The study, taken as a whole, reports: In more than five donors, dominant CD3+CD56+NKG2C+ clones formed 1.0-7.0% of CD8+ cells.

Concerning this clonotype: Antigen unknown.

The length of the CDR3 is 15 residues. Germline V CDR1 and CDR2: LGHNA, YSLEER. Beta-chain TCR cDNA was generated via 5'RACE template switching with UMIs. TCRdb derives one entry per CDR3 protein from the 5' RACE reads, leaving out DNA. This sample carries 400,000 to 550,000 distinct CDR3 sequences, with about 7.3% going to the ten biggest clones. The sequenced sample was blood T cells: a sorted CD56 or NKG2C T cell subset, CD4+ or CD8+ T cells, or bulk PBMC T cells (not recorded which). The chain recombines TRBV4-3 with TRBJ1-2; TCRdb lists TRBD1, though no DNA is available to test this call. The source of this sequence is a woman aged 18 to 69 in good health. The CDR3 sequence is CASSPGQGANYGYTF.